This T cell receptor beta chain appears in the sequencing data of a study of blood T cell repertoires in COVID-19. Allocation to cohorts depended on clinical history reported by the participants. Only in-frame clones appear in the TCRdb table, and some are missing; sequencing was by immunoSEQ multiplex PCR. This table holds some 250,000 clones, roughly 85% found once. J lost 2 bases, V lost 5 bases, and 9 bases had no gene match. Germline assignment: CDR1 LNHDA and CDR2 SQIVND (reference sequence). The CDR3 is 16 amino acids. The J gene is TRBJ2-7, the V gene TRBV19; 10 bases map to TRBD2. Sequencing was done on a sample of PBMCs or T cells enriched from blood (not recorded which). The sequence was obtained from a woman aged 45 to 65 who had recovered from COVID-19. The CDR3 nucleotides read TGTGCCAGTAGTCCGAGGACTAGCGGTTCCCCCTACGAGCAGTACTTC. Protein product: CASSPRTSGSPYEQYF.